This TCR beta chain appears in the sequencing data of a study of cytomegalovirus exposure and HLA in healthy donors (dated 2017 in TCRdb). Turning to the overall study: According to an earlier analysis of 450 to 650 of the donors, some 170 million T cells yielded 90 million to 130 million unique TCR beta sequences and approximately 300 Gb of sequence data. On average, approximately 250,000 unique TCR beta nucleotide sequences were sequenced per donor among about 400 genotyped donors of the cohort, with approximately 18% of those sequences being non-productive. To predict cytomegalovirus infection status, the study combined high-throughput TCR immunosequencing, statistical association of individual TCRs with disease status, and machine learning. Approximately 310 gigabases of sequencing data and approximately 93 million unique TCR sequences were included in an early release covering under 650 HLA-typed donors. Among the roughly 400 genotyped donors, under 90% belonged to the genetic ancestry cluster associated with self-reported Caucasian donors. An earlier analysis of more than 450 of the donors used high-throughput TCR beta sequencing to judge whether each TCR beta V gene segment behaved as functional or pseudogenic. The study was designed to test whether signatures of past pathogen exposure could be identified by cataloging public T cell receptors. Because of strong linkage in the cohort, a handful of DR-DQ haplotypes were treated as single units for association and clustering. Besides the first cohort of roughly 660 subjects, a separate validation cohort made up of 120 different subjects was used. In a later genetic analysis, genome-wide SNP genotypes for about three fifths of the roughly 670 donors were used, and that subset was treated as a discovery cohort. The number of donors typed differed by locus, with about 629-630 for A, B, C, DRB1 and DQB1, more than 500 for DQA1, about 610 for DPA1, and around 430 for DPB1. Donor age, sex, ethnicity and CMV serostatus were collected together with the repertoire data. Using immunosequencing, the study profiled T cell repertoires from 666 subjects and related those repertoires to cytomegalovirus serostatus. HLA typing included class I and class II loci at four-digit resolution. Rather than drawing on any new phenotypic data, the later analysis identified candidate immune exposures from TCR beta sequences and the way those sequences occurred across donors. To study patterns of TCR occurrence, a later analysis re-analyzed previously published TCR beta repertoires from just over 650 donors and added high-resolution HLA genotyping. Every repertoire in the discovery cohort had been generated on one and the same sequencing platform. The investigation overall reported the following: A later analysis reported that several top co-occurrence clusters appeared linked to parvovirus B19, influenza, CMV and Epstein-Barr virus. Across donors, most TCR sequences were observed very rarely, whereas some public TCRs were present in many individuals. Because HLA typing was missing for some donors at each locus, association tests included only the typed subset. A cluster of highly shared sequence variants was judged likely to represent a technical artifact of the sequencing pipeline. Strong co-occurrence of HLA alleles, especially DR and DQ, made assigning TCR associations to individual alleles difficult. A further reported finding was that TCR beta sequences accurately predicted the HLA-A and HLA-B alleles for most subjects in the first cohort. In the study, around 150 TCR beta chains were listed as associated with cytomegalovirus. CMV serostatus was the only immune exposure information available for the cohort. The 87-base-pair reads could not distinguish some IMGT-functional V segments, including TRBV6-2 and TRBV6-3, so those segments were excluded. According to a later analysis, most CMV-associated TCR beta chains appeared to be HLA-restricted, and the HLA associations seemed to be driven largely by CMV exposure. At a false discovery rate of 0.05, a later analysis linked around 17,000 TCR beta sequences to specific HLA alleles. In a later analysis, TCR association rates were found to vary across HLA loci, with the most associated TCRs seen for DRB1 alleles and the fewest for HLA-C alleles. Only TCR beta chains were sequenced in this cohort, and the absence of alpha or paired-chain data limited detectable features. In a later analysis, HLA-associated TCR beta chains showed more clonal expansion and lower generation probabilities than non-associated chains that were equally common. The classifier was reported to diagnose cytomegalovirus status with high specificity and sensitivity in both the original cohort and the validation cohort. A later genetic analysis reported fewer N-insertions in productive TCRs among donors in an Asian-associated ancestry cluster than the roughly 700-donor mean. The earlier analysis of approximately 540 of the donors excluded 15 to 20 rarely observed V segments, including chromosome 9 orphons, because counts were too low. Presence/absence analyses assumed roughly uniform sequencing depth across donors, an assumption that may not hold. A later genetic analysis associated a missense DCLRE1C variant with V-gene and J-gene trimming of TCR beta chains, and an independent cohort replicated the association. In an earlier analysis of over 550 of the donors, most TCR beta V segments were observed in productive rearrangements about 90% or about 30% of the time, broadly matching IMGT annotations. According to the authors, the approach could potentially be generalized to other disease states and immunological phenotypes. A few of the identified cytomegalovirus-associated TCR beta chains were confirmed in vitro to be specific for cytomegalovirus antigens. Linkage disequilibrium might explain the correlated functional status among segregating V segments, but an unknown experimental factor could not be excluded.

To note about this clone: Its antigen is unknown.

Library preparation was by the immunoSEQ multiplex PCR assay. For the multiplex PCR, a mixture combining 60 forward primers for TCR Vbeta segments and 13 reverse primers for TCR Jbeta segments was used. The CDR3 region of rearranged TCR beta genes was amplified from genomic DNA with a multiplex PCR assay. The amplified TCR beta libraries were sequenced on the Illumina HiSeq System as 87-base-pair reads. As for the original processing: Across the roughly 700 repertoires, a later analysis counted some 81 million unique TCR beta chains, roughly 11 million of which were shared by at least two donors. To remove PCR and sequencing errors, raw reads were error-corrected and collapsed into unique sequences using a nearest-neighbor algorithm that merged closely related sequences. V, D and J gene segments were assigned by aligning CDR3 sequences to IMGT reference sequences. Each retained sequence needed at least a six-nucleotide match to both a V gene segment and a J gene segment. Rearrangements were called productive when the CDR3 lacked stop codons and stayed in frame with V and J; all others were non-productive. CDR3 was defined according to IMGT convention as the region running from the second conserved V-encoded cysteine to the conserved J-encoded phenylalanine. The earlier analysis of 550 to 650 of the donors excluded any sequence lacking an unambiguous match to a single V gene segment. In an earlier analysis of several hundred of the donors, a V segment was called functional when productive rearrangements were above 56.7%, and segregating when the standard deviation between donors exceeded 5%. A statistical classification framework was built for diagnosing cytomegalovirus status from the catalog of TCR beta chain sequences. In a later analysis, V and J genes were assigned by comparing TCR nucleotide sequences against IMGT/GENE-DB human TR gene sequences. A later analysis assigned CDR3 sequences and most-parsimonious VDJ recombination scenarios with the TCRdist pipeline. In a later analysis, each TCR beta chain was defined by its CDR3 amino acid sequence together with its V-gene family, and reads without a unique V-gene family were excluded. To address suspected cross-contamination and a sequencing artifact, a later analysis removed 592 highly shared, low-generation-probability nucleotide sequences. For each public chain, a later analysis derived a clonal expansion index from normalized ranks of inferred template counts within each repertoire. In a later analysis, generation probabilities were computed with a VDJ recombination model fitted to out-of-frame rearrangements, and the resulting probabilities were checked against IGoR. Hypergeometric tests were used in a later analysis to score TCR-TCR, TCR-HLA and TCR-CMV co-occurrence, with a repertoire-size bias correction applied to the TCR pairs. A later analysis estimated false discovery rates by permuting HLA or CMV assignments 20 times. A later analysis grouped co-occurring TCRs with DBSCAN, adding TCRdist sequence similarity when clustering within HLA-allele-positive subsets. Co-occurrence clustering excluded repertoires with fewer than 30,000 or more than 120,000 public chains, plus five with anomalous nucleotide sharing. This is the immuneACCESS table as TCRdb keeps it, with only in-frame sequences that have V and J called. A part of the clones is gone; compared with another copy, unresolved V genes explain less than half, and the rest is unexplained. The V and J calls and clone size come from that table; D and trimming were worked out from the DNA. The sample table includes about 140,000 clones. Of the sample, roughly 2% falls within the top ten clones.

Inclusive of the bounding cysteine and phenylalanine, the CDR3 is 17 residues long. Only the CDR3 DNA stays, 51 bases, in frame from base 1. The germline V gene gives CDR1 as MDHEN and CDR2 as SYDVKM. Clipping removes 3 bases from V and 6 bases from J, with 14 as the unmatched junction base count. The cohort comprised 666 healthy bone marrow donors. Cohort members were all nominally healthy when sampled, although unrecorded immune exposures were likely present. The donor was CMV seronegative and was included in the group of approximately 350 seronegative cohort members. Every donor gave a peripheral blood sample, and the peripheral blood mononuclear cells from that sample were used for TCR beta sequencing. The Qiagen DNeasy Blood Extraction Kit was used to extract genomic DNA from the blood cell samples.

The clonotype originates from a woman between 18 and 30 years old in good health and CMV-seronegative. The specimen sequenced was PBMCs. The chain is assembled from TRBV28 and TRBJ1-5; TRBD1 aligns with 7 central bases. The CDR3 reads CASSFPAYRGRGQPQHF. The DNA reads TGTGCCAGCAGTTTTCCCGCATACAGGGGCAGGGGTCAGCCCCAGCATTTT.